The subject of this entry is one T cell receptor (beta chain). No antigen is known for it. Deletions cut 6 bases from V and 2 bases from J, with 12 bases between. Germline CDR1 LNHDA, CDR2 SQIVND (reference sequence). This CDR3 spans 14 amino acids. The entirety of the isolated RNA underwent reverse transcription, so expressed TCRB transcripts were sequenced. The table came from immunoSEQ multiplex PCR; TCRdb's copy has only in-frame clones and leaves some out. This sample yields about 650,000 clones, of which roughly an eighth are seen a single time; roughly 0.11% belongs to the top ten. This sample was taken from a study of beta chain features in type 1 diabetes. Study-wide context: Age, gender, cell numbers and subset yield matched between patients and controls. Study conclusions and caveats: In every one of the four CD4+ subsets, TCRB CDR3s were moderately but significantly shorter in Type 1 diabetes patients.

The receptor was isolated from a young man with type 1 diabetes. J is TRBJ2-3 and V is TRBV19; D remains ambiguous. The source material was naive CD4+ T cells from blood. The CDR3, as DNA: TGTGCCAGTAGCCCGTCGGGTTACACAGATACGCAGTATTTT. This encodes CASSPSGYTDTQYF. The whole variable domain, remainder taken from reference TRBV19 and TRBJ2-3, is DGGITQSPKYLFRKEGQNVTLSCEQNLNHDAMYWYRQDPGQGLRLIYYSQIVNDFQKGDIAEGYSVSREKKESFPLTVTSAQKNPTAFYLCASSPSGYTDTQYFGPGTRLTVL.